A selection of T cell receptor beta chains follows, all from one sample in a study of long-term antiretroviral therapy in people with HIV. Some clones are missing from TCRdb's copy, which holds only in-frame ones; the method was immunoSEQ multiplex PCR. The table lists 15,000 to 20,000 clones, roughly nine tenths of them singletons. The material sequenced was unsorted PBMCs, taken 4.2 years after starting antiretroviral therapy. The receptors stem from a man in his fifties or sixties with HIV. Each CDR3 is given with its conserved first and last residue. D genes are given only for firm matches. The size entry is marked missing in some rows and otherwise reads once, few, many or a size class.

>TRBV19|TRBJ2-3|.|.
CASSILGADTQYF
TGTGCCAGTAGTATTCTGGGAGCGGATACGCAGTATTTT
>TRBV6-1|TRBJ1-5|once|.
CASIGTGRANQPQHF
TGTGCCAGCATCGGAACGGGTCGGGCCAATCAGCCCCAGCATTTT
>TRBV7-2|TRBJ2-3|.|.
CASSLAGRHTDTQYF
TGTGCCAGCAGCTTAGCGGGGCGACACACAGATACGCAGTATTTT
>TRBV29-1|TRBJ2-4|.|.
CSVEEGALGKNIQYF
TGCAGCGTTGAAGAAGGGGCGTTGGGCAAAAACATTCAGTACTTC
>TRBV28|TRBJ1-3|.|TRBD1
CASRPGGAISGNTIYF
TGTGCCAGCAGACCAGGGGGGGCGATCTCTGGAAACACCATATATTTT
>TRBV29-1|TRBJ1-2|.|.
CSVSLGPRFGYTF
TGCAGCGTTTCCCTTGGGCCTAGGTTTGGCTACACCTTC
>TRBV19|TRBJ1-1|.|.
CASSISGTVNTEAFF
TGTGCCAGTAGTATATCCGGGACGGTGAACACTGAAGCTTTCTTT
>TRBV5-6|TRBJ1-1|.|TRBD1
CASSTGVNTEAFF
TGTGCCAGCAGCACAGGGGTGAACACTGAAGCTTTCTTT
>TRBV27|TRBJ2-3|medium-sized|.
CASSLMGGPQDTQYF
TGTGCCAGCAGTTTAATGGGGGGGCCCCAAGATACGCAGTATTTT
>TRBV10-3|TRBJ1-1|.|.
CATLRELNTEAFF
TGTGCCACCCTACGCGAACTGAACACTGAAGCTTTCTTT
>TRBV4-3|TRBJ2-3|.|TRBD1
CASSQDTGGQADTQYF
TGCGCCAGCAGCCAAGATACAGGGGGCCAGGCAGATACGCAGTATTTT
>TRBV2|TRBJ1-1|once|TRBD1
CASSVGGGRTEAFF
TGTGCCAGCAGTGTCGGAGGGGGCAGGACTGAAGCTTTCTTT
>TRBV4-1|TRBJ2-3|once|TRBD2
CASSQESGGATDTQYF
TGCGCCAGCAGCCAAGAGAGCGGGGGGGCTACCGATACGCAGTATTTT
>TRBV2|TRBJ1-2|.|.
CARKGVSNYGYTF
TGTGCCAGAAAGGGTGTTTCTAACTATGGCTACACCTTC
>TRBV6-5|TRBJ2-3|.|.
CASSPSPSTDTQYF
TGTGCCAGCAGTCCTAGCCCTAGCACAGATACGCAGTATTTT
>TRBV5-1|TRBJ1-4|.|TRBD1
CASTTGGSDEKLFF
TGCGCCAGCACCACAGGGGGCTCGGATGAAAAACTGTTTTTT
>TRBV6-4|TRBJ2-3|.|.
CASSDSTDTQYF
TGTGCCAGCAGTGACTCGACGGATACGCAGTATTTT
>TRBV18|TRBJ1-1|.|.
CASSPGGNRDTEAFF
TGTGCCAGCTCACCGGGGGGGAACAGGGACACTGAAGCTTTCTTT
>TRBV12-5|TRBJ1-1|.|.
CASGFEAEAFF
TGTGCTAGTGGTTTTGAGGCTGAAGCTTTCTTT
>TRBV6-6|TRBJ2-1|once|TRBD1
CASSQGQSYNEQFF
TGTGCCAGCAGCCAGGGACAGTCCTACAATGAGCAGTTCTTC
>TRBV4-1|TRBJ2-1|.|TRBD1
CASSQTGSNNNEQFF
TGCGCCAGCAGCCAGACAGGGTCCAACAATAACGAGCAGTTCTTC
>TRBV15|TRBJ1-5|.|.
CATSREGGQGGQPQHF
TGTGCCACCAGCAGAGAGGGCGGGCAGGGAGGGCAGCCCCAGCATTTT
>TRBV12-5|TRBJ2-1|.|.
CASGPGTTFGEQFF
TGTGCTAGTGGTCCCGGGACCACTTTTGGTGAGCAGTTCTTC
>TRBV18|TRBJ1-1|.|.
CASSRQFGTEAFF
TGTGCCAGCTCACGTCAATTCGGCACTGAAGCTTTCTTT
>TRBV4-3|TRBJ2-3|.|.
CASSQQGRGDEDTQYF
TGCGCCAGCAGCCAACAGGGCAGGGGAGACGAAGATACGCAGTATTTT
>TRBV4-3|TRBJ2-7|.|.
CASSQDGNEQYF
TGCGCCAGCAGCCAAGACGGTAACGAGCAGTACTTC
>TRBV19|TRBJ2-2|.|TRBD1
CASSTGVTGELFF
TGTGCCAGCTCGACAGGGGTCACCGGGGAGCTGTTTTTT
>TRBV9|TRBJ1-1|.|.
CASSVAGNTEAFF
TGTGCCAGCAGCGTAGCAGGGAACACTGAAGCTTTCTTT
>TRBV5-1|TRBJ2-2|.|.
CASSWGALGGELFF
TGCGCCAGCAGCTGGGGCGCGCTCGGCGGGGAGCTGTTTTTT
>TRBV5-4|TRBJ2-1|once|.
CASSLRNNEQFF
TGTGCCAGCAGCTTACGAAACAATGAGCAGTTCTTC
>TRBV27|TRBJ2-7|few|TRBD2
CASSFSRGLAGDYYEQYF
TGTGCCAGCAGTTTTTCGAGGGGACTAGCGGGGGACTACTACGAGCAGTACTTC
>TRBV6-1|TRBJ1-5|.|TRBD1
CASIDPGTGYQPQHF
TGTGCCAGCATCGACCCCGGGACAGGGTATCAGCCCCAGCATTTT
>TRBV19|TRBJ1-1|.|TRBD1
CASTIGQGNTEAFF
TGTGCCAGTACTATAGGACAGGGGAACACTGAAGCTTTCTTT
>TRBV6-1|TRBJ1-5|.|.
CASSRAGSGQPQHF
TGTGCCAGCAGCCGAGCCGGGTCAGGTCAGCCCCAGCATTTT
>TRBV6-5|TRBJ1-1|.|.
CASSSDRTGGTEAFF
TGTGCCAGCAGTTCGGACAGAACTGGGGGCACTGAAGCTTTCTTT
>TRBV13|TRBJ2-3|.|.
CASSNVGLSSTDTQYF
TGTGCCAGCAGCAATGTGGGGCTTTCTAGCACAGATACGCAGTATTTT
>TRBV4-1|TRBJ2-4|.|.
CASSQDPGWYIQYF
TGCGCCAGCAGCCAAGATCCGGGCTGGTACATTCAGTACTTC
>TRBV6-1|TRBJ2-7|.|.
CASSGISAPYEQYF
TGTGCCAGCAGTGGGATTAGCGCTCCCTACGAGCAGTACTTC
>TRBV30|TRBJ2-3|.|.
CAWSVIGNTDTQYF
TGTGCCTGGAGTGTAATAGGGAACACAGATACGCAGTATTTT
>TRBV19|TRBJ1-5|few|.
CASSSVWDSNQPQHF
TGTGCCAGTAGTAGTGTTTGGGATAGCAATCAGCCCCAGCATTTT
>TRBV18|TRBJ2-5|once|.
CASSPGGWETQYF
TGTGCCAGCTCACCAGGGGGCTGGGAGACCCAGTACTTC
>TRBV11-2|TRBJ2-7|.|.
CASSSTTGSYEQYF
TGTGCCAGCAGCTCTACTACGGGCTCCTACGAGCAGTACTTC
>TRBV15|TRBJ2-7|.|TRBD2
CATSRGRDEGGYEQYF
TGTGCCACCAGCAGAGGAAGGGACGAGGGAGGGTACGAGCAGTACTTC
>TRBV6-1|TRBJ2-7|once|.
CASNAQGLDEQYF
TGTGCCAGCAACGCCCAGGGTTTAGACGAGCAGTACTTC
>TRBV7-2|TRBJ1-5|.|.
CASSGGRYSNQPQHF
TGTGCCAGCAGCGGCGGGAGATATAGCAATCAGCCCCAGCATTTT
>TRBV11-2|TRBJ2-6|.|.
CASSLGRSSGANVLTF
TGTGCCAGCAGCTTAGGCCGGAGCTCTGGGGCCAACGTCCTGACTTTC
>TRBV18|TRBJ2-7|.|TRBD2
CASSLTSGGYFYEQYF
TGTGCCAGCTCACTCACTAGCGGGGGTTACTTCTACGAGCAGTACTTC
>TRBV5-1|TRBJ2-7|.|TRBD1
CASSLGTGYEQYF
TGCGCCAGCAGCTTGGGGACAGGCTACGAGCAGTACTTC
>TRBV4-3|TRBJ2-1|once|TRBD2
CASSHTSGGANEQFF
TGCGCCAGCAGCCACACTAGCGGGGGTGCCAATGAGCAGTTCTTC
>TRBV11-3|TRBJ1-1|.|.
CASSPTGGNTEAFF
TGTGCCAGCAGCCCTACGGGGGGGAACACTGAAGCTTTCTTT
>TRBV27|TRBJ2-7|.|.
CASSRARLDEQYF
TGTGCCAGCAGTAGGGCACGTCTGGACGAGCAGTACTTC
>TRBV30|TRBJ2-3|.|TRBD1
CAWSHGQGANTQYF
TGTGCCTGGAGTCACGGACAGGGGGCAAATACGCAGTATTTT
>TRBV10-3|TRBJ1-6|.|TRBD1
CAIREDRGNSPLHF
TGTGCCATCAGGGAGGACAGGGGAAATTCACCCCTCCACTTT
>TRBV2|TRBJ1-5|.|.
CASHGQSGQPQHF
TGTGCCAGCCATGGACAGTCAGGACAGCCCCAGCATTTT
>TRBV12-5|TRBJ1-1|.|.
CASGPPGLWGTEAFF
TGTGCTAGTGGTCCTCCGGGGCTTTGGGGGACTGAAGCTTTCTTT
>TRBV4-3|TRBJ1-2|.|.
CASSQDNLGGNGYTF
TGCGCCAGCAGCCAAGATAATTTAGGGGGAAATGGCTACACCTTC
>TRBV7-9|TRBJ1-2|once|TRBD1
CASSRGQKSNYGYTF
TGTGCCAGCAGCCGGGGACAGAAATCCAACTATGGCTACACCTTC
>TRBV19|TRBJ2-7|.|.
CASSIGRPDSYEQYF
TGTGCCAGTAGTATAGGCCGACCCGACTCCTACGAGCAGTACTTC
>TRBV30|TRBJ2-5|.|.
CAWSLQETQYF
TGTGCCTGGAGCTTACAAGAGACCCAGTACTTC